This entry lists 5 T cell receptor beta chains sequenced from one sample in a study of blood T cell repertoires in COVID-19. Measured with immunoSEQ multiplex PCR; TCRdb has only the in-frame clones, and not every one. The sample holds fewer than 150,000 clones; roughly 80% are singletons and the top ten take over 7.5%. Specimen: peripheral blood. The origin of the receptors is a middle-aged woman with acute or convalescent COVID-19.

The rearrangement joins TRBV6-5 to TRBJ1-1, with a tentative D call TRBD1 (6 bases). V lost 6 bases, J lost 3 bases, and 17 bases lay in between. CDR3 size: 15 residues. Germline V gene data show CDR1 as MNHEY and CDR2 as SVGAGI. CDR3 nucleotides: TGTGCCAGCAGGGGCTTTAACAGGGCGGACACTGAAGCTTTCTTT. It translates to CASRGFNRADTEAFF.

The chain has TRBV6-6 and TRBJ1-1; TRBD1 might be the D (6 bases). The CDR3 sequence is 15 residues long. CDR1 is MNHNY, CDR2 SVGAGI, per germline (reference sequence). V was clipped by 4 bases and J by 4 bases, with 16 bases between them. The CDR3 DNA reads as TGTGCCAGCAGTTTTACGGACAGAGGGGCCACTGAAGCTTTCTTT. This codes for CASSFTDRGATEAFF.

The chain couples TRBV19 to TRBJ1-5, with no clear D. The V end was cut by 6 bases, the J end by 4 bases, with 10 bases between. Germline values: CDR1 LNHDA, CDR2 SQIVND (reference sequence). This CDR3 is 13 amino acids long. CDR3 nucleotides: TGTGCCAGTAGATCCGTCGTTAATCAGCCCCAGCATTTT. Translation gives CASRSVVNQPQHF.

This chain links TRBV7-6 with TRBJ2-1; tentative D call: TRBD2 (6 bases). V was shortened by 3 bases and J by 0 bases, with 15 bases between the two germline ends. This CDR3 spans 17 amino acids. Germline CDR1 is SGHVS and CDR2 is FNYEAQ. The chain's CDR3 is CASSFVRGSSSYNEQFF. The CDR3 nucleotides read TGTGCCAGCAGCTTCGTGCGGGGATCGAGCTCCTACAATGAGCAGTTCTTC.

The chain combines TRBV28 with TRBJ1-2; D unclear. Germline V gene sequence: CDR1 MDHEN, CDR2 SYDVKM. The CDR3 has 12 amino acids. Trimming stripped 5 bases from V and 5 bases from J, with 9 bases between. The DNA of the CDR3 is TGTGCCAGCAGTCGCACGGGATATGGCTACACCTTC. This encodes CASSRTGYGYTF.